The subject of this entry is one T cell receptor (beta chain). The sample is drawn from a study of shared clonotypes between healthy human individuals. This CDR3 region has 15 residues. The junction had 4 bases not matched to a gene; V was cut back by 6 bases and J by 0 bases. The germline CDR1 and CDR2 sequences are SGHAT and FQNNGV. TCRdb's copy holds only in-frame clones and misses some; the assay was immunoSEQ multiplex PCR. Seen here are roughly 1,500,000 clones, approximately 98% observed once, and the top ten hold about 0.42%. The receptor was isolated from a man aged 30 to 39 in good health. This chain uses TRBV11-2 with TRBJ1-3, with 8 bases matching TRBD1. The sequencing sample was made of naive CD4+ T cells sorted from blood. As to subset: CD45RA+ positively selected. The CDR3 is CASRGTGNSGNTIYF. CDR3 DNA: TGTGCCAGCAGGGGGACAGGAAACTCTGGAAACACCATATATTTT.